This T cell receptor beta chain comes out of a study of identical twins. Notes on the study in general: Memory repertoires showed no such pattern, whereas abundant cord blood beta clonotypes carried fewer insertions.

TCRdb analysed the 5' RACE reads with MiXCR anew, one entry per CDR3 protein. The table shows 310,000 or so distinct CDR3 sequences, with roughly 10% occurring only once. This clonotype was seen a handful of times. The target antigen is unknown. Another study also made use of these data, one on yellow fever vaccine responses in identical twins.

The receptor comes from a woman aged 18-30 years in good health. The sample consisted of CD8+ T cells sorted from blood.

The CDR3 coding sequence is TGCAGCGTTGAAGATCTGGTCAAGGAAGAGACCCAGTACTTC. This translates into CSVEDLVKEETQYF. This chain joins TRBV29-1 and TRBJ2-5; D is unclear. The CDR3 covers 14 residues. CDR1 and CDR2 from the germline V gene are SQVTM and ANQGSEA. V shed 0 bases and J shed 3 bases, with 11 bases lying between them.